The T cell receptor (beta chain) described here comes from a study of T cells in Graves' hyperthyroidism and ophthalmopathy. Study-wide points: Blood also showed most of the thyroid clonotypes that were expanded above 0.001.

The germline V gene has CDR1 MNHEY and CDR2 SMNVEV (reference sequence). There are 15 residues in the CDR3. The V and J ends lost 2 bases and 6 bases, in that order; junction bases with no gene match: 5. This clonotype has at least ten counts. The antigen is undetermined. TCR beta CDR3 sequences were amplified from RNA transcripts. HTBI primers were employed in a first-round RT-PCR of the TCR CDR3. One entry per CDR3 protein, called by TCRdb with MiXCR from the multiplex PCR reads. The sample includes under 350,000 distinct CDR3 sequences, roughly a fifth seen only once; the top ten take around 48%. The sample taken for sequencing was blood. This chain joins TRBV27 and TRBJ1-5, with 9 bases fitting TRBD1. The clonotype originates from a woman aged 50 to 60 with Graves' hyperthyroidism. CDR3 protein: CASSLKGQGGQPQHF. In nucleotides, the CDR3 is TGTGCCAGCAGTTTAAAGGGACAGGGCGGTCAGCCCCAGCATTTT.